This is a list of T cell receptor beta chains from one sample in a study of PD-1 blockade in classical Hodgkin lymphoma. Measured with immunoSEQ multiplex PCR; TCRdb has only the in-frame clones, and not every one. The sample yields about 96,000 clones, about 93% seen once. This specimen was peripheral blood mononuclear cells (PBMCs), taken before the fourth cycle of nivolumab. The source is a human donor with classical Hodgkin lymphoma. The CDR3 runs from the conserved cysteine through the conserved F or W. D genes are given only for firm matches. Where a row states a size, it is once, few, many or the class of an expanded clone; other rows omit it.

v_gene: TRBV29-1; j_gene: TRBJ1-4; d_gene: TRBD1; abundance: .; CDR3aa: CSVGNRGMNEKLFF; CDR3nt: TGCAGCGTTGGAAACAGGGGGATGAATGAAAAACTGTTTTTT
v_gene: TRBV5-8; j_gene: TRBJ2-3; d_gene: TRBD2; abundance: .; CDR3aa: CASSILAGGSDTQYF; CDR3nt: TGTGCCAGCAGCATACTAGCGGGAGGGTCAGATACGCAGTATTTT
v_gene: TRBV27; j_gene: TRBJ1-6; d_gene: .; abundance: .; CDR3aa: CASSDSFAGYSPLHF; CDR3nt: TGTGCCAGCAGTGACAGTTTCGCGGGGTATTCACCCCTCCACTTT
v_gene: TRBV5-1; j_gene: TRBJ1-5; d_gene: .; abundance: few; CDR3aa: CASSLTVDQPQHF; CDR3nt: TGCGCCAGCAGCTTGACAGTGGATCAGCCCCAGCATTTT
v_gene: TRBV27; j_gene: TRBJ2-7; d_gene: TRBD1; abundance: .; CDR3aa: CASSERQGARYEQYF; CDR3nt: TGTGCCAGCAGCGAACGACAGGGGGCGCGCTACGAGCAGTACTTC
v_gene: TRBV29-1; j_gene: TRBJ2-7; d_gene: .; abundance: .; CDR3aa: CSVKAGTGYEQYF; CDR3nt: TGCAGCGTTAAGGCAGGCACCGGCTACGAGCAGTACTTC
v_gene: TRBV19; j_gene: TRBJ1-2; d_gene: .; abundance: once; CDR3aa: CASSIEVIRGGYTF; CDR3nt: TGTGCCAGTAGTATCGAGGTCATCAGGGGTGGCTACACCTTC
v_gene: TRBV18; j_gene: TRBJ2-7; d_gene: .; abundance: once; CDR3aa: CASSPQGNYYEQYF; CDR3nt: TGTGCCAGCTCACCTCAGGGCAACTACTACGAGCAGTACTTC
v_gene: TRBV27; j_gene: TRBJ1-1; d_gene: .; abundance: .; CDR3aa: CASGDRMNTEAFF; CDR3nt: TGTGCCAGCGGGGACCGAATGAACACTGAAGCTTTCTTT
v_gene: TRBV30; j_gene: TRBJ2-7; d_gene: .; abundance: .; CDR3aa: CAWSLEYEQYF; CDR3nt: TGTGCCTGGAGTCTGGAATACGAGCAGTACTTC
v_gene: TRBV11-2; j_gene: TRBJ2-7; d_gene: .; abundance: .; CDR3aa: CASSSSSSEQYF; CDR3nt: TGTGCCAGCAGCTCGTCGTCCTCCGAGCAGTACTTC
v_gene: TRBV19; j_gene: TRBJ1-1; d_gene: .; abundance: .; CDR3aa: CASSNGEGLEAFF; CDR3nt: TGTGCCAGTAGTAACGGAGAAGGGTTGGAAGCTTTCTTT
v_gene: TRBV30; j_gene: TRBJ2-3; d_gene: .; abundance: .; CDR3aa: CAWSPGLFTDTQYF; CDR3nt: TGTGCCTGGAGCCCGGGACTTTTCACAGATACGCAGTATTTT
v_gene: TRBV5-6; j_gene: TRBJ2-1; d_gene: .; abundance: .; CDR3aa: CASSLLNRFNEQFF; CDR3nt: TGTGCCAGCAGCTTGCTAAACAGGTTCAATGAGCAGTTCTTC
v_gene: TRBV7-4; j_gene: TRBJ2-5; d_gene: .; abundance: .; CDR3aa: CASPQGRETQYF; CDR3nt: TGTGCCAGCCCGCAGGGGCGGGAGACCCAGTACTTC
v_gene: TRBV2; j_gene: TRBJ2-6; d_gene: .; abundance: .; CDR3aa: CASSGQASSGANVLTF; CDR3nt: TGTGCCAGCAGTGGACAGGCTAGCTCTGGGGCCAACGTCCTGACTTTC
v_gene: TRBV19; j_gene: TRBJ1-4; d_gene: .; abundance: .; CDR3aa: CASTGLGLEKLFF; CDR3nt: TGTGCCAGTACCGGACTAGGGCTTGAAAAACTGTTTTTT
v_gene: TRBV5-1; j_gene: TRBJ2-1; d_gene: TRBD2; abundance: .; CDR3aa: CASSLDPTSGRMGEQFF; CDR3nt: TGCGCCAGCAGCTTGGATCCTACTAGCGGGAGGATGGGTGAGCAGTTCTTC
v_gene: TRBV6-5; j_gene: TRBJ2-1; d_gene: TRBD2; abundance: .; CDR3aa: CASSRFGGGNEQFF; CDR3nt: TGTGCCAGCAGTCGATTTGGCGGGGGGAATGAGCAGTTCTTC
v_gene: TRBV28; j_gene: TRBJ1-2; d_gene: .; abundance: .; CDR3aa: CASSLGGTYRGYTF; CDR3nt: TGTGCCAGCAGTTTGGGAGGCACTTACCGTGGCTACACCTTC
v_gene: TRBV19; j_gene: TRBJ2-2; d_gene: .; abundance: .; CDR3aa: CASSPSQQKNTGELFF; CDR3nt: TGTGCCAGTAGTCCATCCCAACAGAAAAACACCGGGGAGCTGTTTTTT
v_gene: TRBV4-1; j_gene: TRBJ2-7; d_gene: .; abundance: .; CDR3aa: CASGRGPYEQYF; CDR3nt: TGCGCCAGCGGAAGAGGGCCCTACGAGCAGTACTTC
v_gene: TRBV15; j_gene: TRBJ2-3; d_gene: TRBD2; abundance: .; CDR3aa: CATSMGLAGGGADTQYF; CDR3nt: TGTGCCACCAGCATGGGACTAGCGGGAGGAGGCGCAGATACGCAGTATTTT
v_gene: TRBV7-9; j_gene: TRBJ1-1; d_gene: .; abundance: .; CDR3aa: CASSTQNTEAFF; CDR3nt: TGTGCCAGCAGCACTCAGAACACTGAAGCTTTCTTT
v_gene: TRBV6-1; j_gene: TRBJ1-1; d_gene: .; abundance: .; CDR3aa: CASGVRGAAEAFF; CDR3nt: TGTGCCAGCGGGGTGAGAGGGGCCGCTGAAGCTTTCTTT
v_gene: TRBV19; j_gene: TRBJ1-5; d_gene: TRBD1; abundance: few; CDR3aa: CASRTVNRTGSLMQPQHF; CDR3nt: TGTGCCAGTAGGACAGTTAACCGGACAGGGTCTCTTATGCAGCCCCAGCATTTT
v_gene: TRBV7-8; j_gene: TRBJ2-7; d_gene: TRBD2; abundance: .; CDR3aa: CASSQGGLAGQYEQYF; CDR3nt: TGTGCCAGCAGCCAGGGTGGACTAGCGGGGCAATACGAGCAGTACTTC
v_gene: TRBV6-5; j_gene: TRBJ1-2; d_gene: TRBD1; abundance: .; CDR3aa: CASSPGTGVGGYTF; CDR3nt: TGTGCCAGCAGCCCCGGGACAGGGGTGGGTGGCTACACCTTC
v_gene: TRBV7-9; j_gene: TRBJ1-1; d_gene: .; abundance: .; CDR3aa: CASSLYIGDEAFF; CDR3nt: TGTGCCAGCAGCTTATATATAGGGGATGAAGCTTTCTTT
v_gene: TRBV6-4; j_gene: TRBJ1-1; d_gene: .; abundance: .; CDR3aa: CASSVELNTEAFF; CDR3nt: TGTGCCAGCAGTGTGGAGTTGAACACTGAAGCTTTCTTT
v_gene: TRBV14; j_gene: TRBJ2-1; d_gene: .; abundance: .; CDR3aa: CASSPLRMHEQFF; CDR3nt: TGTGCCAGCAGCCCCTTGCGGATGCATGAGCAGTTCTTC
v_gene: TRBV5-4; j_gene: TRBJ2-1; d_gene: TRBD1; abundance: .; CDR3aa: CATGTEHYNEQFF; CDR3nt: TGTGCCACCGGGACAGAACACTACAATGAGCAGTTCTTC
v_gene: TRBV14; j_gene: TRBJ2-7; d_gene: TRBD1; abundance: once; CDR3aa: CASSLTGTAVRYEQYF; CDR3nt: TGTGCCAGCAGCCTCACGGGGACAGCCGTTCGCTACGAGCAGTACTTC
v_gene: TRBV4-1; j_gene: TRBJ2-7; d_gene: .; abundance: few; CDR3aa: CASSQVNLVAHSYEQYF; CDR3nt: TGCGCCAGCAGCCAAGTAAATCTGGTAGCCCACTCCTACGAGCAGTACTTC
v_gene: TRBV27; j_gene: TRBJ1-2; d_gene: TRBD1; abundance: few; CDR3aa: CASSSGQGHNYGYTF; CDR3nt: TGTGCCAGCAGTTCGGGACAGGGACATAACTATGGCTACACCTTC
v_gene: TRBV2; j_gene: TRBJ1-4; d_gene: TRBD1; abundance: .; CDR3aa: CASSRDRGEKLFF; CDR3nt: TGTGCCAGCAGTCGGGACAGGGGTGAAAAACTGTTTTTT
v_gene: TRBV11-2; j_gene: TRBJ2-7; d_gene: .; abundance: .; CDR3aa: CASSLDFGGLYEQYF; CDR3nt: TGTGCCAGCAGCTTAGATTTTGGGGGGCTCTACGAGCAGTACTTC
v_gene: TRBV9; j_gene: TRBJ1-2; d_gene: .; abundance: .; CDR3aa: CASSVEVGGYTF; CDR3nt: TGTGCCAGCAGCGTAGAGGTTGGTGGCTACACCTTC
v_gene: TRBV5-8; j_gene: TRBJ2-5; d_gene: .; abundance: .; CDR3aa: CASSFGTGTEETQYF; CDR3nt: TGTGCCAGCAGCTTCGGCACCGGGACGGAAGAGACCCAGTACTTC
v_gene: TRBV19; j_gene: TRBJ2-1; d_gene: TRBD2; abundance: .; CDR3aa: CASSPGLAGGPGEQFF; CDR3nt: TGTGCCAGTAGTCCCGGACTAGCGGGAGGGCCGGGTGAGCAGTTCTTC
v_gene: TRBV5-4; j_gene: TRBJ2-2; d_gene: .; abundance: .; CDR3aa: CASSSRLRSTGELFF; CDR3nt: TGTGCCAGCAGTTCCCGGTTAAGGTCCACCGGGGAGCTGTTTTTT
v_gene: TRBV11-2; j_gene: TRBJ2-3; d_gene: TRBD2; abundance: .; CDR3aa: CASSIGLAGQYF; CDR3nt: TGTGCCAGCAGCATAGGTCTAGCGGGGCAGTATTTT
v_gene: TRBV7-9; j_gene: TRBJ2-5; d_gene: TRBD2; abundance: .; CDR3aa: CASSLSSGGRQETQYF; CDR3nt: TGTGCCAGCAGCTTATCGTCGGGGGGTCGGCAAGAGACCCAGTACTTC
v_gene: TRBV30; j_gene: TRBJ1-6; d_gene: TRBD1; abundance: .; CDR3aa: CAWSVQGARSPLHF; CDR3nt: TGTGCCTGGAGTGTACAGGGGGCTCGGTCACCCCTCCACTTT
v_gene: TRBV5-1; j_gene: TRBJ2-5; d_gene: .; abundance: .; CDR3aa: CASSLGLGGETQYF; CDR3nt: TGCGCCAGCAGCTTGGGCCTAGGAGGGGAGACCCAGTACTTC
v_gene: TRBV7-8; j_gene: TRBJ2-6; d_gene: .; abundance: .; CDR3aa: CASSLSRGAGANVLTF; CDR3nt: TGTGCCAGCAGCTTAAGTAGGGGTGCTGGGGCCAACGTCCTGACTTTC
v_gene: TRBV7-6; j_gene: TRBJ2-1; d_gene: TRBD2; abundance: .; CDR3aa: CASSSTGGPGNEQFF; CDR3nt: TGTGCCAGCAGCAGTACGGGAGGGCCGGGGAATGAGCAGTTCTTC
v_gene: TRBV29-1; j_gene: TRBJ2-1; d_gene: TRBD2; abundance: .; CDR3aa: CSVETSGRELNEQFF; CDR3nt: TGCAGCGTTGAGACTAGCGGGAGAGAGCTAAATGAGCAGTTCTTC
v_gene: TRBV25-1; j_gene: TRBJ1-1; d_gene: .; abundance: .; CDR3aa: CASSRALNTEAFF; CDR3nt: TGTGCCAGCAGTAGGGCCCTGAACACTGAAGCTTTCTTT
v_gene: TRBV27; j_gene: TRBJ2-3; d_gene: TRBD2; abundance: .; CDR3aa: CATTPGLRQGSDTQYF; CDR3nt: TGTGCCACCACACCGGGACTACGCCAGGGTTCGGATACGCAGTATTTT
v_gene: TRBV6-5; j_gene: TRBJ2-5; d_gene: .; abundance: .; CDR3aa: CASSYGTSQETQYF; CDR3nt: TGTGCCAGCAGTTATGGAACTTCCCAAGAGACCCAGTACTTC
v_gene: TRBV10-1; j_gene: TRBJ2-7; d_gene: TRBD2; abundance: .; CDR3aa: CASSDGTSGKLPGYEQYF; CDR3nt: TGCGCCAGCAGTGACGGGACTAGCGGAAAACTCCCGGGGTACGAGCAGTACTTC
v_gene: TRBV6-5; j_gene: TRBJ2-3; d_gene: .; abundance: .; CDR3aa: CASSYSADTDTQYF; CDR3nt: TGTGCCAGCAGTTACTCGGCAGACACAGATACGCAGTATTTT